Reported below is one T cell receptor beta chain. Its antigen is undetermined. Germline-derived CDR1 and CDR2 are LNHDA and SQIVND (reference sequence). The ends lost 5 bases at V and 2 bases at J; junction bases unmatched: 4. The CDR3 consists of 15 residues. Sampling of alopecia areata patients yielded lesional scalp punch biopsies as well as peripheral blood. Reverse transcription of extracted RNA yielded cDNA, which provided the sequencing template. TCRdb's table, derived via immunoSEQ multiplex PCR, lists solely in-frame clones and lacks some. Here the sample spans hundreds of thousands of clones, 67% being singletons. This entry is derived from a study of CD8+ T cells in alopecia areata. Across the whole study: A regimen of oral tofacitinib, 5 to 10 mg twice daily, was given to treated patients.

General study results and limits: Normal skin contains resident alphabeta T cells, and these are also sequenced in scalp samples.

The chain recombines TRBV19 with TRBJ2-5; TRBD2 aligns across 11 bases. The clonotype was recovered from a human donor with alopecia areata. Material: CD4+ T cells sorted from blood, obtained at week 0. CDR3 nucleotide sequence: TGTGCCAGTAGTGTCCGACTAGCGGGGCAAGAGACCCAGTACTTC. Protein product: CASSVRLAGQETQYF.